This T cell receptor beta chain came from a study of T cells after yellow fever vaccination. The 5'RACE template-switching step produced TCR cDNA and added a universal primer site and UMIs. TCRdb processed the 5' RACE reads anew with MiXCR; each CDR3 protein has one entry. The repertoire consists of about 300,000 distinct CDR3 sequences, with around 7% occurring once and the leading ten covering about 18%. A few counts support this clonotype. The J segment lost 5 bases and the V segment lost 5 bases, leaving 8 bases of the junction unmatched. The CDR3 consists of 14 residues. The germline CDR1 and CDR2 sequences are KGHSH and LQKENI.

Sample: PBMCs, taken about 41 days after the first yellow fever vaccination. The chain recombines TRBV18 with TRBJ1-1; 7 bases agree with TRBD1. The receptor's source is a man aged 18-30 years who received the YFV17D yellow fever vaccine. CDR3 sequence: CASSEGTESTEAFF. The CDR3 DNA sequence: TGTGCCAGCTCAGAAGGGACAGAGAGTACTGAAGCTTTCTTT.